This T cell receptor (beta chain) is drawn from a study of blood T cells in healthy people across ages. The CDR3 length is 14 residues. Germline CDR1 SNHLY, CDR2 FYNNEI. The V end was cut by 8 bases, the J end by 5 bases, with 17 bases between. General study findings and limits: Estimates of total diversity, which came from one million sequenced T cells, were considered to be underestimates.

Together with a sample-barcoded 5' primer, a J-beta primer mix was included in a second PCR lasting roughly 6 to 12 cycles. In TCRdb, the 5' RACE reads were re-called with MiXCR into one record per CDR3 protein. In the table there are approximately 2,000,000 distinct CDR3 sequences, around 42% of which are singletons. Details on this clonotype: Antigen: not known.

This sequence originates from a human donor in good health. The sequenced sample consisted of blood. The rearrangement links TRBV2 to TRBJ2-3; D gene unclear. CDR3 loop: CASSVVGIQDTQYF. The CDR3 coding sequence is TGTGCCAGCTCGGTAGTGGGGATCCAAGATACGCAGTATTTT.